The source of this TCR beta chain is a study of blood T cell repertoires in COVID-19. On the study more broadly: Sources were T cells, B-cell-depleted T cells, or PBMCs; the material itself was cDNA or gDNA.

Measured with immunoSEQ multiplex PCR; TCRdb has only the in-frame clones, and not every one. This table has about 210,000 clones, around four fifths appearing once. The sequencing input was peripheral blood. The TCR originated in a man in his forties or fifties with active or convalescent COVID-19.

The CDR3 here is CASSPLAGTSTDTQYF. In DNA, the CDR3 is TGTGCCAGCAGCCCTCTAGCGGGGACTAGCACAGATACGCAGTATTTT. The chain uses TRBV7-2 and TRBJ2-3, with 9 bases that match TRBD2. The CDR3 length is 16 residues. The germline CDR1 and CDR2 sequences are SGHTA and FQGNSA. V was pared by 5 bases and J by 0 bases, with 6 bases of the junction left unmatched. The full variable domain, rest sourced from reference TRBV7-2 and TRBJ2-3, is GAGVSQSPSNKVTEKGKDVELRCDPISGHTALYWYRQSLGQGLEFLIYFQGNSAPDKSGLPSDRFSAERTGGSVSTLTIQRTQQEDSAVYLCASSPLAGTSTDTQYFGPGTRLTVL.